This TCR beta chain was found in a study of T cell repertoires in cytomegalovirus infection. Study-level background: Signatures in public TCR beta sequences pointed to both CMV infection and matching HLA type.

The V gene end was trimmed by 4 bases and the J gene end by 6 bases; junction bases not matched to a gene: 4. Germline lookup yields CDR1 SGHNT and CDR2 YENEEA. The CDR3 covers 13 residues. TCRdb called the reads again in MiXCR, with one record for every CDR3 protein. Of just under 500,000 distinct CDR3 sequences listed, roughly a third are singletons. This clonotype is a singleton in its sample. Its antigen is still unknown. The study's findings and limits: CMV carriers having the relevant HLA were flagged by cumulative public TCR beta family frequency. CMV-specific TCR beta clonotypes restricted by HLA-C dominated the ex vivo response.

This specimen consisted of cultured PBMCs, obtained from culture after CMV antigen stimulation. The chain employs TRBV11-3 and TRBJ2-7; TRBD1 aligns across 9 bases. The TCR originated in a human donor in good health (CMV status not recorded). Some clones in this sample may be carry-over from other donors' samples. The CDR3 loop is CASSSGQGFEQYF. The CDR3 coding sequence is TGTGCCAGCAGCTCAGGACAGGGGTTCGAGCAGTACTTC.